This T cell receptor beta chain was profiled in a study of a mutant IDH1 vaccine in newly diagnosed glioma. A remark on this clone: No antigen is known for it.

Clones were sequenced by immunoSEQ multiplex PCR, and TCRdb holds only the in-frame ones, with some missing. The table has about 82,000 clones, approximately 85% seen once. Documented time point: week 23, last vaccination. Every vaccination contained 300 ug of the mutant IDH1 20-mer peptide and was paired with topical imiquimod. V was shortened by 3 bases and J by 0 bases, with 6 bases between the two germline ends. The CDR3 totals 14 residues. The V gene's germline CDR1 is LNHDA and CDR2 SQIVND (reference sequence). This receptor was taken from a man aged 30 to 39 with glioma. Some clones in this sample may be carry-over from other donors' samples. Here the sequenced sample was PBMCs, taken from a glioma patient whose treatment included an IDH1 peptide vaccine. V and J are TRBV19 and TRBJ2-1; D gene unclear. CDR3 loop: CASSIQVSYNEQFF. In DNA form, the CDR3 reads TGTGCCAGTAGTATCCAGGTCTCCTACAATGAGCAGTTCTTC.